The T cell receptor (beta chain) described here comes from a study of T cells in women clearing cervical HPV infection. Sequencing used immunoSEQ multiplex PCR; TCRdb keeps in-frame clones, though not all of them. The specimen's table records about 26,000 clones. This CDR3 contains 14 residues. V shed 5 bases and J shed 9 bases, with 20 bases lying between them. The germline V gene has CDR1 GTSNPN and CDR2 SVGIG (reference sequence). Prevalent HPV16 infections were excluded; only incident single HPV16 infections included. With respect to this clone: From the germline J gene comes the end of the CDR3, since the read stops 3 residues before it.

This chain uses TRBV30 with TRBJ1-5; tentative D call: TRBD1 (6 bases). Specimen: blood buffy coat. The clonotype comes from a woman between 18 and 69 years old with a cervical HPV16 infection that either progressed to CIN3+ or cleared (not recorded which). The CDR3 here is CAWGRGGADRPQHF. CDR3 bases read: TGTGCCTGGGGCCGCGGGGGCGCGGATCGGCCC.